This T cell receptor (beta chain) was sequenced in a study of T cell responses to AZD1222 COVID-19 vaccine. CDR3 size: 13 residues. Germline values: CDR1 SNHLY, CDR2 FYNNEI. Trimming left V 2 bases short and J 5 bases short, with 9 bases between. Sequenced by immunoSEQ multiplex PCR; TCRdb stores in-frame clones only, minus some. The data show more than 100,000 clones, roughly 93% seen once. V and J are TRBV2 and TRBJ1-1; D not resolved. The sample consisted of peripheral blood, taken on day 0 of AZD1222 vaccination. This receptor was obtained from an adult in good health. The CDR3 bases are TGTGCCAGCAGTGAAATCTTTCAGACTGAAGCTTTCTTT. It translates to CASSEIFQTEAFF.